These T cell receptor beta chains were read from a single sample in a study of T cells after yellow fever vaccination. A single record per CDR3 protein comes from TCRdb applying MiXCR to the 5' RACE reads. The data show about 320,000 distinct CDR3 sequences, with under 15% seen just once and approximately 3.4% held by the top ten. The sequences come from CD4+ T cells sorted from PBMCs, collected 15 days after the yellow fever booster vaccination. The receptor source for this set is a young man who received the YFV17D yellow fever vaccine. Both conserved end residues are part of each CDR3. A D gene is named only where the DNA matches it firmly. Clone size is stated in some rows and not others, as once, few, many or a class when expanded.

J gene	V gene	D gene	clone size	CDR3 length	CDR3 DNA	CDR3 protein
TRBJ2-3	TRBV4-1	TRBD2	few	18	TGCGCCAGCAGCCAAGGACTAGCGGGGGCCCGGCGCACAGATACGCAGTATTTT	CASSQGLAGARRTDTQYF
TRBJ1-2	TRBV6-5	.	once	15	TGTGCCAGCAGCCCCGACGGCCTGATGCGCTATGGCTACACCTTC	CASSPDGLMRYGYTF
TRBJ2-7	TRBV20-1	.	few	15	TGCAGTGCAAAAGCCACGGGACTGAGCTCCTACGAGCAGTACTTC	CSAKATGLSSYEQYF
TRBJ2-3	TRBV20-1	.	many	16	TGCAGTGCTAGAGATACGCGGGGAACTGAGACAGATACGCAGTATTTT	CSARDTRGTETDTQYF
TRBJ2-4	TRBV12-3/TRBV12-4	TRBD1	few	16	TGTGCCAGCAGTCCAGGGACAGGGGCGTCCAAAAACATTCAGTACTTC	CASSPGTGASKNIQYF
TRBJ2-1	TRBV6-1	.	.	14	TGTGCCAGCAGTGAATCCGGGGGGCCCTCGGAGCAGTTCTTC	CASSESGGPSEQFF
TRBJ1-1	TRBV6-5	.	.	15	TGTGCCAGCAGTTACAATGGGGGTAGGAGCACTGAAGCTTTCTTT	CASSYNGGRSTEAFF
TRBJ1-4	TRBV6-5	.	.	13	TGTGCCAGCAGTTACCTGAGGAATGAAAAACTGTTTTTT	CASSYLRNEKLFF
TRBJ1-2	TRBV4-1	.	many	16	TGCGCCAGCAGCCAAGGATCCTTGGATTACTTGTATGGCTACACCTTC	CASSQGSLDYLYGYTF
TRBJ2-7	TRBV20-1	.	many	14	TGCAGTGCTAGAGATTCAGTAAGGCCCTACGAGCAGTACTTC	CSARDSVRPYEQYF
TRBJ2-7	TRBV3-1	.	.	14	TGTGCCAGCAGCCAAGGCCGGATAGACTACGAGCAGTACTTC	CASSQGRIDYEQYF
TRBJ2-5	TRBV14	.	.	13	TGTGCCAGCAGCCAAGAGAGGAGAGAGACCCAGTACTTC	CASSQERRETQYF
TRBJ2-5	TRBV4-2	.	.	14	TGTGCCAGCAGCCCCTTGCCCTTAGGGGAGACCCAGTACTTC	CASSPLPLGETQYF
TRBJ2-5	TRBV20-1	.	once	13	TGCAGTGCTACCCGGACCGTGGCAGAGACCCAGTACTTC	CSATRTVAETQYF
TRBJ1-5	TRBV29-1	TRBD1	few	18	TGCAGCGTTTACGTTCGGGACAGGGGATTTCTAGGCAATCAGCCCCAGCATTTT	CSVYVRDRGFLGNQPQHF
TRBJ2-1	TRBV7-2	TRBD2	many	18	TGTGCCAGCAGCTTAGATCGGACTAGCGGGGGCTCCTACAATGAGCAGTTCTTC	CASSLDRTSGGSYNEQFF
TRBJ2-3	TRBV29-1	TRBD2	.	14	TGCAGCGTGGGGACTAGCGGGAGCACAGATACGCAGTATTTT	CSVGTSGSTDTQYF
TRBJ1-1	TRBV11-2	.	few	16	TGTGCCAGCAGCTCCCTTCGTGCGGGGCCGTACACTGAAGCTTTCTTT	CASSSLRAGPYTEAFF